This T cell receptor (beta chain) derives from a study of CD8 T cells in Susac syndrome. RNA amounts of roughly 0.5 to 1 ug underwent reverse transcription with random hexamers. Via MiXCR, TCRdb re-called the immunoSEQ multiplex PCR reads, giving one row per CDR3 protein. Altogether some 170,000 distinct CDR3 sequences are present, 85% to 95% being singletons, with the ten largest covering approximately 0.099%. This sequence was found in a human donor with Susac syndrome. Sequenced: CD4+ T cells from PBMCs.

The CDR3 nucleotides are TGTGCTAGTGGTTTGGACAGGGGAGAAGAGACCCAGTACTTC. Its protein is CASGLDRGEETQYF. The V call is TRBV12-5, the J call TRBJ2-5; 7 positions match TRBD1. The CDR3 covers 14 residues. Germline V gene sequence: CDR1 LGHNT, CDR2 FRNRAP. Trimming at V came to 1 base and at J to 3 bases, leaving 2 bases not matched to a gene.